These 14 T cell receptor beta chains share one sample of origin, sequenced in a study of CD8+CD57+ T cells in acquired aplastic anemia. The template used for profiling TCR beta VDJ and CDR3 was genomic DNA. TCRdb independently ran MiXCR on the reads; one entry per CDR3 protein. The sample gives about 70,000 distinct CDR3 sequences, around half of which show up once; roughly 8% is in the top ten. The sample was sorted CD4+, CD8+, or CD8+CD57+ T cells (not recorded which) from PBMCs. These receptors all stem from a human donor in good health, serving as a control.

This clonotype was found once. V gene TRBV15 combines with J gene TRBJ2-3, with 8 bases matching TRBD2. This CDR3 comprises 16 residues. From germline, CDR1 is LNHNV and CDR2 YYDKDF (reference sequence). V was pared by 3 bases and J by 4 bases, with 9 bases of the junction left unmatched. CDR3 sequence reads: CATSSEGSGGADTQYF. CDR3 DNA sequence: TGTGCCACCAGCAGTGAAGGAAGCGGGGGCGCAGATACGCAGTATTTT.

By its share, this clonotype is medium-sized. The chain couples TRBV29-1 to TRBJ2-7; D remains unclear. This CDR3 is 13 amino acids long. V was trimmed by 2 bases and J by 7 bases, leaving 15 bases between them. In germline, CDR1 is SQVTM, CDR2 ANQGSEA. For the CDR3, the DNA is TGCAGCGTTGAATCGTCGTGGACGGCTGAGCAGTACTTC. Its translation: CSVESSWTAEQYF.

The chain is built from TRBV7-9 and TRBJ2-7, with a weak D call TRBD2 (5 bases). The DNA end lines up better with TRBJ2-1; the J call may be wrong. The CDR3 extends over 15 amino acids. The germline V gene has CDR1 SEHNR and CDR2 FQNEAQ (reference sequence). For the CDR3, the DNA is TGTGCCAGCAGCTTATCCCTCGGGGCCTACAATGAGCAGTTCTTC. Translated: CASSLSLGAYNEQFF.

Ten or more counts support this clonotype. The V gene is TRBV5-5, the J gene TRBJ2-1, with a possible D match to TRBD2 (6 bases). Germline lookup yields CDR1 SGHKS and CDR2 YYEKEE (reference sequence). This CDR3 is 16 amino acids long. Trimming left V 3 bases short and J 5 bases short, with 18 bases between. The chain's CDR3 is CASSSKRVGENNEQFF. Written as DNA, the CDR3 is TGTGCCAGCAGCTCTAAGCGGGTGGGCGAAAACAATGAGCAGTTCTTC. The whole variable domain, filled in from reference TRBV5-5 and TRBJ2-1, reads DAGVTQSPTHLIKTRGQQVTLRCSPISGHKSVSWYQQVLGQGPQFIFQYYEKEERGRGNFPDRFSARQFPNYSSELNVNALLLGDSALYLCASSSKRVGENNEQFFGPGTRLTVL.

This clonotype occurred a few times. The chain has TRBV6-2 or TRBV6-3 and TRBJ2-5, with a tentative D call TRBD1 (5 bases). Trimming pared 8 bases from V and 3 bases from J, leaving 22 bases between. CDR3 length: 16 amino acids. Germline-derived CDR1 and CDR2 are MNHEY and SVGEGT. CDR3 nucleotides: TGTGCCAGCCGCCGAAACCTCTTGGCGGACAAAGAGACCCAGTACTTC. Protein sequence: CASRRNLLADKETQYF.

There are many counts of this clonotype. This chain links TRBV6-1 with TRBJ2-7; 11 positions agree with TRBD2. Germline V gives CDR1 MNHNS, CDR2 SASEGT. The CDR3 contains 17 residues. V shed 4 bases, J shed 6 bases, and the junction held 14 bases outside the gene matches. CDR3 sequence: CASSAPTSGIGRGEQYF. CDR3 sequence (DNA): TGTGCCAGCAGTGCCCCGACTAGCGGGATAGGTAGGGGCGAGCAGTACTTC.

This sequence joins TRBV5-1 and TRBJ2-3; the D gene could be TRBD1 or TRBD2 (5 bases each). V lost 4 bases and J 1 base, leaving 16 bases between the germline ends. The CDR3 loop spans 16 amino acids. Per the germline V gene, CDR1 is SGHRS and CDR2 is YFSETQ. Here the CDR3 DNA reads TGCGCCAGCAGCCCGATGGCGAGAGGGGGCACAGATACGCAGTATTTT. Its protein is CASSPMARGGTDTQYF. The complete variable domain, with remaining parts taken from reference TRBV5-1 and TRBJ2-3, reads KAGVTQTPRYLIKTRGQQVTLSCSPISGHRSVSWYQQTPGQGLQFLFEYFSETQRNKGNFPGRFSGRQFSNSRSEMNVSTLELGDSALYLCASSPMARGGTDTQYFGPGTRLTVL.

This chain uses TRBV6-2 or TRBV6-3 with TRBJ2-5; 7 bases agree with TRBD1. The CDR3 extends over 12 amino acids. CDR1 and CDR2 (germline): MNHEY, SVGEGT. V trimming: 8 bases; J trimming: 2 bases; junction bases outside the gene matches: 2. This CDR3 reads CASRDRQETQYF. The CDR3 nucleotides read TGTGCCAGCCGGGACAGACAAGAGACCCAGTACTTC.

This clonotype was seen a single time. The genes are TRBV20-1 and TRBJ2-7; 14 bases are shared with TRBD2. V trimming: 6 bases; J trimming: 4 bases; junction bases outside the gene matches: 2. The germline CDR1 and CDR2 sequences are DFQATT and SNEGSKA (reference sequence). The CDR3 is 13 amino acids. As DNA, the CDR3 is TGCAGTGCAGGGACTAGCGGGAGTTACGAGCAGTACTTC. It is translated as CSAGTSGSYEQYF.

Only a few counts were recorded for this clonotype. The chain combines TRBV19 with TRBJ1-1; D is possibly TRBD1 (5 bases). CDR3 size: 13 residues. With 7 bases removed from V and 3 bases from J, the gap between germline ends came to 12 bases. Germline-derived CDR1 and CDR2 are LNHDA and SQIVND (reference sequence). The CDR3 loop reads CASIGTNDTEAFF. The CDR3 nucleotides are TGTGCCAGTATCGGGACTAACGACACTGAAGCTTTCTTT.

This clonotype was detected once. V usage is TRBV19 and J usage is TRBJ1-1, with 7 bases matching TRBD1. CDR3 length: 16 amino acids. The junction had 11 bases not matched to a gene; V was cut back by 7 bases and J by 0 bases. Germline assignment: CDR1 LNHDA and CDR2 SQIVND (reference sequence). The CDR3 spells CASTRDSQLMNTEAFF. The CDR3 DNA reads TGTGCCAGTACCCGGGACAGCCAATTGATGAACACTGAAGCTTTCTTT.

This clonotype was picked up many times. This chain links TRBV27 with TRBJ2-7, with D possibly being TRBD2 (5 bases). CDR1 MNHEY and CDR2 SMNVEV come from the germline V gene (reference sequence). V dropped 3 bases and J dropped 2 bases, with 14 bases sitting between them. The CDR3 extends over 15 amino acids. CDR3 in amino acids: CASSLNGSPAYEQYF. In DNA, the CDR3 is TGTGCCAGCAGTTTGAATGGGAGTCCAGCCTACGAGCAGTACTTC.

This clonotype appeared a single time. This rearrangement joins TRBV20-1 to TRBJ2-3, with no clear D. Germline values: CDR1 DFQATT, CDR2 SNEGSKA (reference sequence). Trimming removed 3 bases from V and 6 bases from J, with 19 bases in between. The CDR3 extends over 15 amino acids. CDR3 bases: TGCAGTGCTAGTGGGGAATTAGGCACCATCGATACGCAGTATTTT. This codes for CSASGELGTIDTQYF.

The chain links TRBV2 to TRBJ1-1; 7 positions agree with TRBD1. The CDR3 sequence is 13 residues long. The ends lost 6 bases at V and 4 bases at J; junction bases unmatched: 5. The germline gives CDR1 SNHLY, CDR2 FYNNEI. The CDR3 nucleotides read TGTGCCAGCAGAGAACAGGGGATCACTGAAGCTTTCTTT. It translates to CASREQGITEAFF.